The 14 T cell receptor beta chains given below trace back to one sample, sequenced in a study of tumor-infiltrating lymphocytes in primary liver carcinoma. They got blood RNA out of unsorted whole blood and also pulled out germline DNA. A constant-region primer primed TCR beta cDNA synthesis from about 490 ng of total RNA. The TCR beta library was amplified through three nested multiplex PCR rounds in a modified ARM-PCR procedure. Use of TRBV1-TRBV30 forward primers with a C-beta reverse primer characterized the first two PCR rounds, which lasted around 11 cycles each. TCRdb independently ran MiXCR on the multiplex PCR reads; one entry per CDR3 protein. The table records about 320,000 distinct CDR3 sequences, approximately 65% of them present only once. Material: peripheral blood. The receptors come from a middle-aged man with primary liver carcinoma and hepatitis B virus infection.

The CDR3 sequence is CASSPEPEAFF. The CDR3 DNA sequence: TGTGCCAGCAGCCCAGAGCCTGAAGCTTTCTTT. This sequence joins TRBV6-6 and TRBJ1-1, with D unresolved. This CDR3 is built from 11 residues. The V gene lost 6 bases and the J gene lost 6 bases, with 8 bases spanning the gap. Germline V gives CDR1 MNHNY, CDR2 SVGAGI (reference sequence).

Note on this clonotype: A much larger clonotype is one base distant, so this may be a read error. The chain links TRBV6-5 to TRBJ2-1; 9 nucleotides align to TRBD2. V gave up 5 bases and J gave up 10 bases; unmatched junction bases: 15. The CDR3 runs 16 residues. Germline lookup yields CDR1 MNHEY and CDR2 SVGAGI. CDR3 amino acids: CASSPWVGGRAREQFF. Written as DNA, the CDR3 is TGTGCCAGCAGTCCTTGGGTCGGCGGGAGGGCCCGGGAGCAGTTCTTC.

This clonotype has a count of ten or more. The chain employs TRBV6-6 and TRBJ1-5; TRBD1 matches 12 bases. The length of the CDR3 is 16 residues. Germline CDR1 is MNHNY and CDR2 is SVGAGI (reference sequence). Trimming at V came to 0 bases and at J to 6 bases, leaving 3 bases not matched to a gene. The CDR3 nucleotides read TGTGCCAGCAGTTACTCGGGACAGGGGGCAGGTCAGCCCCAGCATTTT. Protein: CASSYSGQGAGQPQHF.

The chain is built from TRBV7-9 and TRBJ2-5; tentative D call: TRBD1 (7 bases). Trimming removed 8 bases at V and 2 bases at J, with 9 bases between. Per germline, CDR1 SEHNR and CDR2 FQNEAQ (reference sequence). CDR3 length equals 12 residues. The CDR3 protein is CASAGQQETQYF. The DNA for the CDR3 is TGTGCCAGCGCGGGACAGCAAGAGACCCAGTACTTC. Using reference TRBV7-9 and TRBJ2-5 for the parts outside the CDR3, the full variable domain is DTGVSQNPRHKITKRGQNVTFRCDPISEHNRLYWYRQTLGQGPEFLTYFQNEAQLEKSRLLSDRFSAERPKGSFSTLEIQRTEQGDSAMYLCASAGQQETQYFGPGTRLLVL.

On this clonotype itself: This could be a read error, since a much larger clone is one nucleotide away. The chain joins TRBV10-3 to TRBJ1-2; TRBD1 might be the D (5 bases). Trimming pared 4 bases from V and 10 bases from J, leaving 19 bases between. Germline V lookup: CDR1 ENHRY, CDR2 SYGVKD. CDR3 length: 14 amino acids. CDR3 region: CAISVERGGDDYTF. The CDR3 DNA reads as TGTGCCATCAGTGTCGAGAGGGGAGGGGATGACTACACCTTC.

The chain uses TRBV6-2 or TRBV6-3 and TRBJ2-2, with D tentatively TRBD2 (6 bases). V lost 5 bases and J lost 7, with 26 bases in between. Germline CDR1 is MNHEY and CDR2 is SVGEGT. This CDR3 is built from 18 residues. The CDR3 sequence is CASSLGGQRVLGGGELFF. The CDR3, as DNA: TGTGCCAGCAGTCTCGGAGGCCAGCGGGTCCTCGGGGGCGGGGAGCTGTTTTTT.

Of note for this clonotype: This may arise from a read error, as a much more abundant clone is one base away. The V and J genes are TRBV29-1 and TRBJ1-3, with 7 positions matching TRBD1. The CDR3 spans 14 residues. Germline CDR1 and CDR2: SQVTM and ANQGSEA. CDR3 bases: TGCAACACTGAAGACAGGGAGAGGGGAAACACCATATATTTT. This codes for CNTEDRERGNTIYF.

Worth noting for this clonotype: One end of the junction does not line up with germline, which may come from a read error. This rearrangement joins TRBV29-1 to TRBJ2-1; D is perhaps TRBD2 (5 bases). The CDR3 runs to 14 residues. The germline V gene has CDR1 SQVTM and CDR2 ANQGSEA. The CDR3 here is CSALDGDRVGEQFF. The CDR3 DNA reads as TGTAGCGCCCTGGATGGCGACCGGGTAGGAGAGCAGTTCTTC.

For this clonotype: The conserved final phenylalanine or tryptophan is absent from the CDR3, which likely points to a read error. V and J are TRBV6-5 and TRBJ1-4; 10 bases map to TRBD1. The CDR3 sequence is 14 residues long. The germline CDR1 and CDR2 sequences are MNHEY and SVGAGI. The V segment lost 5 bases and the J segment 8 bases; nucleotides outside the gene matches: 5. Here the CDR3 reads CASSKDRGEEKLFI. CDR3 sequence (DNA): TGTGCCAGCAGTAAGGACAGGGGGGAAGAAAAACTGTTTATT.

Note on this clonotype: It may be a read error: a sequence one base away is much more abundant. The chain combines TRBV6-1 with TRBJ1-5; 9 bases are a match to TRBD1. Per the germline V gene, CDR1 is MNHNS and CDR2 is SASEGT. The CDR3 extends over 15 amino acids. The CDR3 nucleotides are TGTGCCAGCAGATGGGGACAGGGAGGAAATCCGCCCCAGCATTTT. Its translation is CASRWGQGGNPPQHF.

This clonotype was recorded many times. The V and J genes are TRBV6-2 or TRBV6-3 and TRBJ2-5; 10 bases match TRBD1. The junction had 11 bases not matched to a gene; V was cut back by 5 bases and J by 5 bases. The germline CDR1 and CDR2 sequences are MNHEY and SVGEGT. The CDR3 sequence is 16 residues long. The CDR3 nucleotides are TGTGCCAGCAGTCCACTCCGGGACAGGGGAGAGGAGACCCAGTACTTC. Translated, it gives CASSPLRDRGEETQYF.

A remark on this clonotype: The junction shows a germline mismatch at one end, possibly a read error. The genes are TRBV12-3 or TRBV12-4 and TRBJ2-1; unclear D gene. The CDR3 extends over 13 amino acids. This chain's CDR3 is CASSPFPRPEQPF. In DNA, the CDR3 is TGTGCCAGCAGTCCTTTCCCGCGCCCCGAGCAGCCCTTC.

As regards this clonotype: A much larger clone lies one base from this, so it may be a read error. This chain connects TRBV6-2 or TRBV6-3 to TRBJ1-1; no definite D call. CDR3 length equals 15 residues. Trimming removed 6 bases at V and 0 bases at J, with 14 bases between. The V gene's germline CDR1 is MNHEY and CDR2 SVGEGT. The CDR3 nucleotides are TGTGCCAGCAGAAGAGAGTCCGGCATGAACACTGAAGCTTTCTTT. It encodes CASRRESGMNTEAFF.

As to this clonotype: Possible read error: a much larger clone is one base away. V is TRBV29-1 and J is TRBJ2-5, with D maybe TRBD2 (6 bases). Germline CDR1 reads SQVTM; CDR2 reads ANQGSEA. This CDR3 is 12 amino acids long. The CDR3 DNA reads TGCAGCGTTGCCGGGGGAGGAGAGGCCCAGTACTTC. This encodes CSVAGGGEAQYF. Full variable domain (rest looked up from reference TRBV29-1 and TRBJ2-5): SAVISQKPSRDICQRGTSLTIQCQVDSQVTMMFWYRQQPGQSLTLIATANQGSEATYESGFVIDKFPISRPNLTFSTLTVSNMSPEDSSIYLCSVAGGGEAQYFGPGTRLLVL.